The 27 T cell receptor beta chains in this list originate from one sample, sequenced in a study of beta chain features in type 1 diabetes. Study conclusions and caveats: TCRB CDR3 length was moderately but significantly reduced in all four CD4+ subsets of Type 1 diabetes patients.

Every isolated RNA sample was fully reverse transcribed, so sequencing captured expressed TCRB transcripts. Sequencing used immunoSEQ multiplex PCR; TCRdb keeps in-frame clones, though not all of them. The top ten hold about 1% of the sample, which has 300,000 to 400,000 clones, approximately 9.9% seen once. These TCRs' antigens remain unknown. Sequenced input: central memory CD4+ T cells from blood. Every receptor here comes from a man younger than 45 with type 1 diabetes.

There are a few counts of this clone. This sequence joins TRBV14 and TRBJ2-6; D remains ambiguous. There are 13 residues in the CDR3. Germline loops: CDR1 SGHDN, CDR2 FVKESK. V was trimmed by 2 bases and J by 4 bases, leaving 3 bases between them. CDR3 loop: CASSQTGANVLTF. The CDR3 bases are TGTGCCAGCAGCCAAACCGGGGCCAACGTCCTGACTTTC.

The V call is TRBV7-2, the J call TRBJ2-2, with D unclear. V was trimmed by 5 bases and J by 7 bases, leaving 11 bases between them. Germline CDR1 reads SGHTA; CDR2 reads FQGNSA. The CDR3 has 13 residues. This CDR3 is CASSQVSGGELFF. The CDR3 DNA follows: TGTGCCAGCAGCCAAGTCAGTGGCGGGGAGCTGTTTTTT.

This chain connects TRBV7-9 to TRBJ2-7; 10 bases line up with TRBD2. CDR3 size: 15 residues. Losses at the gene ends were 0 bases for V and 3 bases for J; bases not matched to a gene: 2. Germline-derived CDR1 and CDR2 are SEHNR and FQNEAQ (reference sequence). The CDR3 reads CASSLAGLADYEQYF. The CDR3 DNA reads TGTGCCAGCAGCTTAGCCGGACTAGCGGACTACGAGCAGTACTTC.

Here the CDR3 reads CASSYGGGGTIEQYF. CDR3 bases: TGTGCCAGCAGTTACGGGGGCGGAGGTACGATCGAGCAGTACTTC. The rearrangement links TRBV6-6 to TRBJ2-7; possibly TRBD1 for D (6 bases). This CDR3 spans 15 amino acids. V gave up 2 bases and J gave up 6 bases, with 17 bases separating them. Germline values: CDR1 MNHNY, CDR2 SVGAGI (reference sequence).

This clone was counted at least ten times. The chain is built from TRBV7-2 and TRBJ2-1, with 10 bases aligning to TRBD2. Germline V gives CDR1 SGHTA, CDR2 FQGNSA. The junction had 6 bases not matched to a gene; V was cut back by 2 bases and J by 2 bases. The CDR3 consists of 17 residues. The CDR3 is CASSLSRTSGAYNEQFF. Here the CDR3 DNA reads TGTGCCAGCAGCTTATCCCGTACTAGCGGGGCCTACAATGAGCAGTTCTTC.

The rearrangement joins TRBV15 to TRBJ1-1; perhaps TRBD1 as D (5 bases). The length of the CDR3 is 12 residues. V shed 6 bases and J shed 8 bases, with 13 bases lying between them. The germline CDR1 and CDR2 sequences are LNHNV and YYDKDF (reference sequence). The CDR3 loop reads CATRVNQGEAFF. Written as DNA, the CDR3 is TGTGCCACCAGAGTCAACCAGGGAGAAGCTTTCTTT.

This clone was observed a handful of times. The chain employs TRBV7-2 and TRBJ2-5, with D possibly called TRBD1 or TRBD2 (5 bases each). This CDR3 has 15 residues. Per the germline V gene, CDR1 is SGHTA and CDR2 is FQGNSA. V gave up 3 bases and J gave up 4 bases, with 15 bases separating them. The CDR3 coding sequence is TGTGCCAGCAGCTTTTTTGGGGGTAATTTAGAGACCCAGTACTTC. Amino acids: CASSFFGGNLETQYF. Combining the CDR3 with reference TRBV7-2 and TRBJ2-5 gives the whole variable domain GAGVSQSPSNKVTEKGKDVELRCDPISGHTALYWYRQSLGQGLEFLIYFQGNSAPDKSGLPSDRFSAERTGGSVSTLTIQRTQQEDSAVYLCASSFFGGNLETQYFGPGTRLLVL.

This clone was picked up a small number of times. The rearrangement links TRBV10-3 to TRBJ2-5; D gene unclear. V was pared by 6 bases and J by 5 bases, with 13 bases between. The CDR3 extends over 13 amino acids. Germline V gene data show CDR1 as ENHRY and CDR2 as SYGVKD. CDR3 protein: CAISVDGWETQYF. DNA of the CDR3: TGTGCCATCAGCGTAGATGGGTGGGAGACCCAGTACTTC.

The J gene is TRBJ2-5, the V gene TRBV6-1; TRBD1 matches at 8 bases. Germline trimming cut 2 bases from V and 7 bases from J; bases unmatched to any gene: 12. Germline V lookup: CDR1 MNHNS, CDR2 SASEGT. CDR3 length: 16 residues. This CDR3 is CASSEILRQGARTQYF. CDR3 DNA: TGTGCCAGCAGTGAAATTCTTCGGCAGGGGGCGCGGACCCAGTACTTC.

The table lists this clone with a few counts. The chain combines TRBV28 with TRBJ2-1; no definite D call. Trimming took off 5 bases at V and 7 bases at J, with 18 bases between the two ends. This CDR3 contains 15 residues. Germline V gives CDR1 MDHEN, CDR2 SYDVKM. CDR3 nucleotide sequence: TGTGCCAGCAGTCTCCCCACGTGGGTGGGTAATGAGCAGTTCTTC. Translating gives CASSLPTWVGNEQFF.

This chain uses TRBV2 with TRBJ1-2; D is unclear. V lost 6 bases and J lost 6, with 11 bases in between. The CDR3 runs to 12 residues. Germline loops: CDR1 SNHLY, CDR2 FYNNEI. CDR3 DNA: TGTGCCAGCAGGGAGGAGTCTCATGGCTACACCTTC. This codes for CASREESHGYTF.

The V and J genes are TRBV10-3 and TRBJ1-1, with D unclear. With 3 bases removed from V and 8 bases from J, the gap between germline ends came to 13 bases. Germline lookup yields CDR1 ENHRY and CDR2 SYGVKD. The CDR3 has 13 amino acids. The chain's CDR3 is CAISEYGETEAFF. The CDR3 DNA follows: TGTGCCATCAGTGAATACGGAGAGACGGAAGCTTTCTTT.

The chain carries TRBV4-1 and TRBJ2-6, with 8 bases lining up with TRBD1. Looked up from germline, CDR1 is MGHRA and CDR2 is YSYEKL. The CDR3 is 18 amino acids. With 4 bases clipped from V and 2 bases from J, the junction kept 10 bases outside the gene matches. This chain's CDR3 is CASSPPKDRDAGANVLTF. The CDR3 DNA sequence: TGCGCCAGCAGCCCCCCGAAGGACAGGGACGCTGGGGCCAACGTCCTGACTTTC.

This clone was seen a handful of times. The chain employs TRBV19 and TRBJ2-2, with 12 bases matching TRBD1. V shed 7 bases, J shed 7 bases, and the junction held 16 bases outside the gene matches. CDR1 and CDR2 from the germline V gene are LNHDA and SQIVND (reference sequence). This CDR3 is 18 amino acids long. CDR3 nucleotide sequence: TGTGCCAGTACCCCTGCGGCGGGGGGACAGGGGGCCGTCGGGGAGCTGTTTTTT. The encoded protein is CASTPAAGGQGAVGELFF.

The rearrangement uses TRBV28 and TRBJ1-2; a weak D match, TRBD1 (6 bases). V lost 6 bases to trimming and J lost 8 bases, with 22 bases between them. Germline lookup yields CDR1 MDHEN and CDR2 SYDVKM. The CDR3 covers 15 residues. DNA of the CDR3: TGTGCCAGCAGGCCCAACTTCAGGGGAGAGGGCGGCTACACCTTC. This encodes CASRPNFRGEGGYTF.

The chain carries TRBV7-2 and TRBJ1-2, with D possibly matching TRBD1 (6 bases). With 5 bases removed from V and 8 bases from J, the gap between germline ends came to 12 bases. Per the germline V gene, CDR1 is SGHTA and CDR2 is FQGNSA. CDR3 length equals 12 residues. Here the CDR3 DNA reads TGTGCCAGCAGCCGCTCACAGGGAGGCTACACCTTC. It translates to CASSRSQGGYTF.

The chain is built from TRBV9 and TRBJ2-6, with 8 bases matching TRBD2. CDR1 and CDR2 (germline): SGDLS, YYNGEE. Trimming removed 3 bases from V and 1 base from J; junction bases left unmatched: 9. The CDR3 loop spans 18 amino acids. The CDR3 sequence: CASSERGGGRSGANVLTF. DNA for the CDR3: TGTGCCAGCAGCGAACGTGGCGGGGGGCGATCTGGGGCCAACGTCCTGACTTTC. Filled out from reference TRBV9 and TRBJ2-6, the complete variable domain reads DSGVTQTPKHLITATGQRVTLRCSPRSGDLSVYWYQQSLDQGLQFLIQYYNGEERAKGNILERFSAQQFPDLHSELNLSSLELGDSALYFCASSERGGGRSGANVLTFGAGSRLTVL.

The chain employs TRBV13 and TRBJ2-5, with TRBD2 matching 11 bases. The V gene end was trimmed by 1 base and the J gene end by 2 bases; junction bases not matched to a gene: 18. CDR3 length: 21 amino acids. Germline V gene lookup returns CDR1 PRHDT and CDR2 FYEKMQ (reference sequence). The CDR3 sequence: CASSLDPRPALAGGTQETQYF. The CDR3 nucleotides are TGTGCCAGCAGCTTAGACCCCAGACCCGCGCTAGCGGGGGGAACTCAAGAGACCCAGTACTTC.

There are a few counts of this clone. The rearrangement joins TRBV7-2 to TRBJ2-3; TRBD2 matches at 9 bases. With V trimmed by 5 bases and J by 5 bases, 5 bases remained unmatched. CDR3 size: 14 residues. Germline CDR1 reads SGHTA; CDR2 reads FQGNSA. DNA for the CDR3: TGTGCCAGCAGCCCAGGACTAGCGCAAGATACGCAGTATTTT. Translated, it gives CASSPGLAQDTQYF.

This clone has a handful of counts. This chain links TRBV12-1 with TRBJ2-3. TRBV12-1 is recorded as a pseudogene. The CDR3 is 14 residues long. This CDR3 reads CASSFRTYSNTQYF. CDR3 sequence (DNA): TGTGCCAGCAGCTTTCGGACCTACTCAAATACGCAGTATTTT.

This clone was observed a few times. CDR3 sequence (DNA): TGTGCCAGCAGCCTGACAGGATCCAACTATGGCTACACCTTC. Translating it yields CASSLTGSNYGYTF. The chain links TRBV9 to TRBJ1-2; maybe TRBD1 (6 bases). CDR1 is SGDLS, CDR2 YYNGEE, per germline. The CDR3 spans 14 residues. The V gene lost 4 bases and the J gene lost 2 bases, with 12 bases spanning the gap.

This clone was observed a handful of times. The gene calls are TRBV25-1 and TRBJ1-6, with no clear D. Trimming removed 5 bases at V and 7 bases at J, with 12 bases between. Per germline, CDR1 MGHDK and CDR2 SYGVNS. The CDR3 length is 14 residues. This chain's CDR3 is CASSSRVSNSPLHF. The CDR3 coding sequence is TGTGCCAGCAGTTCGCGTGTTAGCAATTCACCCCTCCACTTT.

This clone was detected only a few times. The rearrangement uses TRBV28 and TRBJ2-7; the match to TRBD2 covers 14 bases. V shed 1 base, J shed 13 bases, and the junction held 6 bases outside the gene matches. Germline CDR1 is MDHEN and CDR2 is SYDVKM. This CDR3 is 14 amino acids long. This CDR3 is CASSLSDGTSGGYF. CDR3 bases: TGTGCCAGCAGTTTATCAGACGGGACTAGCGGGGGATACTTC.

This clone was recorded a few times. CDR3 nucleotide sequence: TGCAGCGCTAGTCAGGGGGCCCGGTCTAACTATGGCTACACCTTC. This sequence encodes CSASQGARSNYGYTF. The genes are TRBV29-1 and TRBJ1-2; the match to TRBD1 covers 8 bases. Germline CDR1 is SQVTM and CDR2 is ANQGSEA. The J segment lost 0 bases and the V segment lost 7 bases, leaving 10 bases of the junction unmatched. The CDR3 loop spans 15 amino acids.

The rearrangement joins TRBV6-5 to TRBJ2-5; D may correspond to TRBD1 or TRBD2 (5 bases each). V was clipped by 8 bases and J by 5 bases, with 18 bases between them. From germline, CDR1 is MNHEY and CDR2 SVGAGI. This CDR3 contains 14 residues. This chain's CDR3 is CASRFHREGETQYF. CDR3 sequence (DNA): TGTGCCAGCCGTTTCCATCGCGAGGGGGAGACCCAGTACTTC.

V and J are TRBV7-8 and TRBJ1-6, with D possibly matching TRBD1 (5 bases). CDR1 and CDR2 (germline): SGHVS, FQNEAQ. The CDR3 consists of 16 residues. The ends were cut back, 0 bases at V and 5 bases at J, with 11 bases in the middle. The CDR3 spells CASSLAGGSNNSPLHF. The CDR3 DNA reads TGTGCCAGCAGCTTAGCTGGGGGGTCAAATAATTCACCCCTCCACTTT.

This clone was recorded a few times. The chain has TRBV28 and TRBJ1-4; D possibly corresponds to TRBD1 (6 bases). The CDR3 covers 15 residues. V was pared by 8 bases and J by 3 bases, with 16 bases between. The germline V gene encodes CDR1 MDHEN and CDR2 SYDVKM. The DNA for the CDR3 is TGTGCCAGCGCCCGGGGGGGGCGATCTAATGAAAAACTGTTTTTT. It translates to CASARGGRSNEKLFF.